This paragraph reports one T cell receptor beta chain. Its antigen is unknown. Primers: 60 Vbeta forward and 13 Jbeta reverse. Profiling relied on immunoSEQ multiplex PCR, and the TCRdb table lists in-frame clones only, not all of them. This table holds 65,000 to 95,000 clones, around 80% found once. J lost 4 bases, V lost 5 bases, and 3 bases had no gene match. There are 13 residues in the CDR3. Per the germline V gene, CDR1 is SGHNT and CDR2 is YYREEE (reference sequence). The source of the sample is a study of cytomegalovirus exposure and HLA in healthy donors. As for the study in general: The Caucasian-associated ancestry cluster contained about four fifths of the roughly 390 genotyped donors. Broader study findings: Reported results showed that the classifier diagnosed cytomegalovirus status with high specificity and sensitivity. A later analysis reportedly found that, within productive TCRs, an Asian-associated ancestry cluster had fewer N-insertions than the mean observed across the roughly 730 donors.

The chain links TRBV5-4 to TRBJ1-5; 7 nucleotides match TRBD1. The sample comprised PBMCs. The sequence derives from a man aged 25 to 40 in good health and CMV-seronegative. The CDR3 coding sequence is TGTGCCAGCAGTATACAGGGGAATCAGCCCCAGCATTTT. Protein: CASSIQGNQPQHF.